This entry lists 24 T cell receptor beta chains sequenced from one sample in a study of OX40 agonist ivuxolimab in advanced cancers. Produced via immunoSEQ multiplex PCR; TCRdb's table is partial and in-frame only. The table shows tens of thousands of clones, with about 89% occurring only once. Sequenced here: CD4+ or CD8+ T cells sorted from blood, sampled in a trial of the OX40 agonist ivuxolimab. Receptors were obtained from an adult with an advanced solid tumor such as melanoma, head and neck, liver or kidney cancer.

This clone is a singleton in its sample. V and J are TRBV6-1 and TRBJ1-5; perhaps TRBD1 as D (5 bases). CDR1 is MNHNS and CDR2 is SASEGT in the germline V gene. Trimming stripped 4 bases from V and 0 bases from J, with 10 bases between. The length of the CDR3 is 15 residues. The CDR3 DNA sequence: TGTGCCAGCAGTGGGCCCGACAGTAGCAATCAGCCCCAGCATTTT. Its translation is CASSGPDSSNQPQHF.

With regard to this clone: One end of the junction does not line up with germline, which may come from a read error. The same CDR3 can be traced to other DNA sequences in this sample. The chain recombines TRBV11-2 with TRBJ2-2, with TRBD1 as a possible D gene (6 bases). The V gene's germline CDR1 is SGHAT and CDR2 FQNNGV. This CDR3 contains 15 residues. The CDR3 DNA sequence: TGTGCCAGCAGCTTAGATAGTGGGGGCACCGGGGAGCTGTTCTTT. The encoded protein is CASSLDSGGTGELFF.

The CDR3 region has the DNA TGTGCCAGCAGTATACCCGGGACAGGAGGCTACAATGAGCAGTTCTTC. As protein: CASSIPGTGGYNEQFF. The gene calls are TRBV27 and TRBJ2-1, with 8 bases matching TRBD1. After removal of 5 bases from V and 3 bases from J, the junction contained 9 bases not matched to a gene. Germline assignment: CDR1 MNHEY and CDR2 SMNVEV (reference sequence). The CDR3 consists of 16 residues.

The rearrangement joins TRBV18 to TRBJ2-7; D is unresolved. The CDR3 is 14 residues long. The V gene lost 4 bases and the J gene lost 0 bases, with 10 bases spanning the gap. Germline values: CDR1 KGHSH, CDR2 LQKENI. The CDR3 spells CASSLGPGSYEQYF. CDR3 nucleotides: TGTGCCAGCTCACTAGGTCCCGGCTCCTACGAGCAGTACTTC.

The chain recombines TRBV5-1 with TRBJ2-7; D may be TRBD1 (7 bases). The V and J ends lost 0 bases and 2 bases respectively, with 18 bases between them. CDR1 is SGHRS, CDR2 YFSETQ, per germline. This CDR3 is 17 amino acids long. The chain's CDR3 is CASSLAIGGTAPYEQYF. CDR3 coding DNA: TGCGCCAGCAGCTTGGCCATTGGAGGGACAGCCCCCTACGAGCAGTACTTC.

The chain has TRBV5-1 and TRBJ1-4; D is undetermined. Germline V lookup: CDR1 SGHRS, CDR2 YFSETQ. V lost 0 bases, J lost 7 bases, and 13 bases lay in between. CDR3 length: 15 residues. In DNA form, the CDR3 reads TGCGCCAGCAGCTTGGCCCCGGAAGGGTCTGAAAAACTGTTTTTT. Protein sequence: CASSLAPEGSEKLFF.

The genes are TRBV5-6 and TRBJ2-7; 7 bases agree with TRBD2. CDR3 size: 14 residues. The ends lost 4 bases at V and 0 bases at J; junction bases unmatched: 4. Germline V gene sequence: CDR1 SGHDT, CDR2 YYEEEE. The CDR3 sequence is CASSPGGSSYEQYF. DNA of the CDR3: TGTGCCAGCAGCCCCGGGGGGAGCTCCTACGAGCAGTACTTC.

V gene TRBV2 combines with J gene TRBJ2-5; 8 nucleotides align to TRBD2. The J call may be incorrect, as the DNA end agrees better with TRBJ2-7. The CDR3 totals 15 residues. The germline gives CDR1 SNHLY, CDR2 FYNNEI. The chain's CDR3 is CASSVRLAPFYEQYF. CDR3 bases: TGTGCCAGCAGTGTCCGACTAGCGCCCTTCTACGAGCAGTACTTC.

Only one count was recorded for this clone. The chain has TRBV2 and TRBJ1-2; D is unclear. Germline CDR1 and CDR2: SNHLY and FYNNEI. The CDR3 has 12 residues. Between the trimmed V and J ends, which lost 2 bases and 2 bases, there was a span of 3 bases. The CDR3 DNA follows: TGTGCCAGCAGTGAACAAAACTATGGCTACACCTTC. Its protein product is CASSEQNYGYTF.

The chain couples TRBV10-2 to TRBJ1-6, with D hard to call. This CDR3 comprises 17 residues. CDR1 and CDR2 from the germline V gene are WSHSY and SAAADI. The V end was cut by 2 bases, the J end by 3 bases, with 14 bases between. CDR3 DNA sequence: TGCGCCAGCAGTGAGCCCCCAGGAGGCTACTATAATTCACCCCTCCACTTT. Translation: CASSEPPGGYYNSPLHF.

The chain couples TRBV9 to TRBJ2-1; D uncertain. The CDR3 contains 12 residues. V was cut by 7 bases and J by 6 bases, with 11 bases left in between. CDR1 and CDR2 (germline): SGDLS, YYNGEE. The CDR3 DNA sequence: TGTGCCAGCGGGGTCCAATCCAATGAGCAGTTCTTC. Its protein is CASGVQSNEQFF.

The chain couples TRBV5-8 to TRBJ1-2, with 7 bases identical to TRBD1. With V trimmed by 1 base and J by 4 bases, 7 bases remained unmatched. The CDR3 contains 15 residues. In germline, CDR1 is SGHTS, CDR2 YDEGEE. For the CDR3, the DNA is TGTGCCAGCAGCTTGCGGGACAGTGGGGCCTATGGCTACACCTTC. This codes for CASSLRDSGAYGYTF. The complete variable domain, with remaining parts taken from reference TRBV5-8 and TRBJ1-2, reads EAGVTQSPTHLIKTRGQQATLRCSPISGHTSVYWYQQALGLGLQFLLWYDEGEERNRGNFPPRFSGRQFPNYSSELNVNALELEDSALYLCASSLRDSGAYGYTFGSGTRLTVV.

This clone was detected only a few times. This rearrangement joins TRBV13 to TRBJ1-5, with a weak D call TRBD1 (6 bases). V was trimmed by 8 bases and J by 9 bases, leaving 14 bases between them. The CDR3 covers 12 residues. Germline V gives CDR1 PRHDT, CDR2 FYEKMQ (reference sequence). The DNA of the CDR3 is TGTGCCAGCGCCAGGGGATTCGGGCCCCAGCATTTT. Translated: CASARGFGPQHF.

The DNA of the CDR3 is TGCGCCAGCAGGCCCGGGGCGGGGACAGGGTACAATGAGCAGTTCTTC. Residues: CASRPGAGTGYNEQFF. The chain recombines TRBV5-1 with TRBJ2-1, with 9 nucleotides matching TRBD1. Per the germline V gene, CDR1 is SGHRS and CDR2 is YFSETQ. V gave up 5 bases and J gave up 4 bases; unmatched junction bases: 10. CDR3 size: 16 residues.

This chain links TRBV7-9 with TRBJ2-7, with TRBD1 matching over 7 bases. This CDR3 spans 13 amino acids. With V trimmed by 8 bases and J by 2 bases, 6 bases remained unmatched. CDR1 is SEHNR and CDR2 is FQNEAQ in the germline V gene (reference sequence). The CDR3 region is CASADGTAYEQYF. CDR3 bases: TGTGCCAGCGCGGACGGGACAGCCTACGAGCAGTACTTC.

The V and J genes are TRBV13 and TRBJ2-1; D gene ambiguous. Trimming took 3 bases from V and 10 from J, leaving 10 bases between them. Germline CDR1 PRHDT, CDR2 FYEKMQ (reference sequence). The CDR3 length is 12 residues. CDR3 bases: TGTGCCAGCAGCTTGGGTGGAATCGAGCAGTTCTTC. As protein: CASSLGGIEQFF.

This clone showed up just once. The CDR3 region is CASSVGQGHGNTIYF. The CDR3 nucleotides are TGTGCCAGCAGCGTGGGACAGGGACATGGAAACACCATATATTTT. V gene TRBV5-4 combines with J gene TRBJ1-3, with 9 bases that match TRBD1. The germline gives CDR1 SGHNT, CDR2 YYREEE (reference sequence). The CDR3 length is 15 residues. The V gene end was trimmed by 4 bases and the J gene end by 3 bases; junction bases not matched to a gene: 5. The full variable domain, in which reference TRBV5-4 and TRBJ1-3 provide the parts outside the CDR3, is ETGVTQSPTHLIKTRGQQVTLRCSSQSGHNTVSWYQQALGQGPQFIFQYYREEENGRGNFPPRFSGLQFPNYSSELNVNALELDDSALYLCASSVGQGHGNTIYFGEGSWLTVV.

The chain employs TRBV7-6 and TRBJ2-7, with 9 bases aligning to TRBD1. Per the germline V gene, CDR1 is SGHVS and CDR2 is FNYEAQ. V shed 1 base and J 6 bases; nucleotides not matched to a gene: 4. The CDR3 loop spans 14 amino acids. As DNA, the CDR3 is TGTGCCAGCAGCTTAGAGGGGACAGGGAGCGAGCAGTACTTC. Translating it yields CASSLEGTGSEQYF.

V usage is TRBV19 and J usage is TRBJ2-3, with TRBD2 matching 11 bases. CDR1 LNHDA and CDR2 SQIVND come from the germline V gene (reference sequence). The ends lost 4 bases at V and 0 bases at J; junction bases unmatched: 9. CDR3 size: 18 residues. The CDR3 coding sequence is TGTGCCAGTAGTAAGTTACTAGCGGGGGTAGCTAGCACAGATACGCAGTATTTT. Its translation: CASSKLLAGVASTDTQYF.

A single count supports this clone. The J gene is TRBJ2-1, the V gene TRBV7-2; the match to TRBD2 covers 8 bases. CDR1 is SGHTA, CDR2 FQGNSA, per germline. Germline trimming cut 5 bases from V and 6 bases from J; bases unmatched to any gene: 9. The CDR3 spans 15 residues. In DNA form, the CDR3 reads TGTGCCAGCAGCCGGAGCGGGAGATTGAGCAATGAGCAGTTCTTC. Translated: CASSRSGRLSNEQFF.

This chain links TRBV19 with TRBJ2-7; 8 nucleotides match TRBD1. V lost 6 bases and J lost 3; bases outside the gene matches: 7. Germline CDR1 reads LNHDA; CDR2 reads SQIVND (reference sequence). This CDR3 is 14 amino acids long. CDR3 nucleotides: TGTGCCAGTAGCGACAGGGGCTCGGTCTACGAGCAGTACTTC. It encodes CASSDRGSVYEQYF.

V usage is TRBV27 and J usage is TRBJ2-1, with a possible D match to TRBD2 (8 bases). The ends were cut back, 8 bases at V and 2 bases at J, with 16 bases in the middle. CDR1 and CDR2 (germline): MNHEY, SMNVEV (reference sequence). This CDR3 is built from 15 residues. The CDR3 loop reads CASAAGGQAYNEQFF. Here the CDR3 DNA reads TGTGCCAGCGCCGCGGGAGGACAGGCCTACAATGAGCAGTTCTTC.

This clone has just a few counts. The genes are TRBV7-6 and TRBJ1-4, with D perhaps TRBD1 (6 bases). Germline V gene data show CDR1 as SGHVS and CDR2 as FNYEAQ. With 4 bases removed from V and 7 bases from J, the gap between germline ends came to 25 bases. The CDR3 covers 18 residues. CDR3 loop: CASSSFPPQQGLREKLFF. The CDR3 DNA reads as TGTGCCAGCAGCTCATTTCCCCCTCAACAGGGATTGCGTGAAAAACTGTTTTTT.

The chain carries TRBV28 and TRBJ1-2, with TRBD1 matching 7 bases. Looked up from germline, CDR1 is MDHEN and CDR2 is SYDVKM. V gave up 2 bases and J gave up 5 bases; unmatched junction bases: 8. The CDR3 loop spans 15 amino acids. The CDR3 sequence: CASSLPTGVGYGYTF. The CDR3 DNA sequence: TGTGCCAGCAGTTTACCAACAGGGGTGGGGTATGGCTACACCTTC.